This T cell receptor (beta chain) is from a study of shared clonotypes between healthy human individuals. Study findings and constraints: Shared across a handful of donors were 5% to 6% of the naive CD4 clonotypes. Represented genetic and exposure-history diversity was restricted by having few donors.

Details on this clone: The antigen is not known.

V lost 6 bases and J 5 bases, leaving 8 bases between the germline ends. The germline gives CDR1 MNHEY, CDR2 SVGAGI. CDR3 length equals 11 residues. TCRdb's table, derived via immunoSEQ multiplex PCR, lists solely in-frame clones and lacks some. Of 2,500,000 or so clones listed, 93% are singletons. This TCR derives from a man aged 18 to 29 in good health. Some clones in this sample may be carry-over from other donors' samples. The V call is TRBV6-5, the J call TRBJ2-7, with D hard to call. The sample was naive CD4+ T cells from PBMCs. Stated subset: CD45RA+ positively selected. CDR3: CASSPRDEQYF. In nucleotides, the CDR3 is TGTGCCAGCAGCCCCCGGGACGAGCAGTACTTC.